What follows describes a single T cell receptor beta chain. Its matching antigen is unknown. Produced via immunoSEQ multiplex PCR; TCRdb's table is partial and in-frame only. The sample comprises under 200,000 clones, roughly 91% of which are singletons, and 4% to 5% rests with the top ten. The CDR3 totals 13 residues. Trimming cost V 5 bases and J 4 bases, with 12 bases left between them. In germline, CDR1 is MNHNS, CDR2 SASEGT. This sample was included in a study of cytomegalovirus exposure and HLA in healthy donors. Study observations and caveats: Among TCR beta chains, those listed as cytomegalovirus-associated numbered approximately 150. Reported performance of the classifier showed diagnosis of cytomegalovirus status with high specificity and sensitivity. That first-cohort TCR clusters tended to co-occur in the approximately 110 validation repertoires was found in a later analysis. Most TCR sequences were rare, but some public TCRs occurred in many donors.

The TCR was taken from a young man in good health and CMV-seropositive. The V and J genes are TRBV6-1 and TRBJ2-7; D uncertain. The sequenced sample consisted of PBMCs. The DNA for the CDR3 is TGTGCCAGCAGTTCGGCAGGTTTTTACGAGCAGTACTTC. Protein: CASSSAGFYEQYF.